Each of the 26 T cell receptor beta chains below was sequenced from the same sample in a study of T cell repertoires in cytomegalovirus infection (dated by TCRdb to the late 2010s). Their antigens remain unidentified. The sequencing machine was an Illumina HiSeq 1500. TCRdb took the public reads, trimmed them with fastp at Q25, ran MiXCR for clone calling and kept in-frame beta chains. When rows share a CDR3 protein, they turn into one entry using the most common DNA and genes. A total of around 300,000 distinct CDR3 sequences appear in this sample, under 25% of them only once. The ten largest make up approximately 19% of the sample. The meaning of the sample's treatment or condition label: in vitro stimulation with specific CMV peptide epitopes to enrich CMV-specific T cells. The sample here was cultured PBMCs, taken from culture after CMV antigen stimulation. Every receptor here comes from a human donor in good health (CMV status not recorded). Some clones in this sample may be carry-over from other donors' samples.

This clonotype was seen a handful of times. The genes are TRBV6-1 and TRBJ1-4, with 7 bases lining up with TRBD1. The CDR3 spans 16 residues. V trimming: 2 bases; J trimming: 4 bases; junction bases outside the gene matches: 7. Germline V lookup: CDR1 MNHNS, CDR2 SASEGT. The CDR3 bases are TGTGCCAGCAGTGAACCCTCCCAGGGGGGTAATGAAAAACTGTTTTTT. It is translated as CASSEPSQGGNEKLFF.

This clonotype was counted a few times. V gene TRBV12-3 or TRBV12-4 combines with J gene TRBJ2-2; 8 bases fit TRBD1. J lost 6 bases, V lost 6 bases, and 9 bases had no gene match. The CDR3 extends over 15 amino acids. CDR3 sequence: CASSYYLGQAGELFF. The CDR3 DNA sequence: TGTGCCAGCAGCTATTACCTGGGACAGGCCGGGGAGCTGTTTTTT.

This clonotype has ten or more counts. The V and J genes are TRBV30 and TRBJ2-1; perhaps TRBD2 as D (5 bases). This CDR3 is built from 15 residues. V was cut by 2 bases and J by 3 bases, with 14 bases left in between. CDR1 GTSNPN and CDR2 SVGIG come from the germline V gene (reference sequence). The CDR3 DNA is TGTGCCTGGAGTCAAGGGAGTGCGAGCTACAATGAGCAGTTCTTC. Encoded protein: CAWSQGSASYNEQFF.

This clonotype was picked up many times. This chain links TRBV7-2 with TRBJ1-2; 7 bases fit TRBD1. Germline assignment: CDR1 SGHTA and CDR2 FQGNSA. V shed 2 bases, J shed 3 bases, and the junction held 3 bases outside the gene matches. The CDR3 consists of 14 residues. The CDR3 bases are TGTGCCAGCAGCTTAACAGGGGCTGACTATGGCTACACCTTC. Translated: CASSLTGADYGYTF.

The sample holds a few counts of this clonotype. This chain joins TRBV28 and TRBJ2-7, with D unclear. The germline V and J ends were trimmed by 0 bases and 1 base, with 13 bases remaining between them. The CDR3 has 16 residues. Germline V CDR1 and CDR2: MDHEN, SYDVKM. This CDR3 reads CASSLCTARLSYEQYV. The CDR3 region has the DNA TGTGCCAGCAGTTTATGCACAGCGCGGCTATCCTACGAGCAGTACGTC.

The V and J genes are TRBV11-2 and TRBJ1-5; tentatively, D is TRBD1 (5 bases). Germline V gene lookup returns CDR1 SGHAT and CDR2 FQNNGV. Trimming cost V 5 bases and J 3 bases, with 17 bases left between them. CDR3 length: 16 residues. The CDR3 loop reads CASSKAAGTHNQPQHF. As DNA, the CDR3 is TGTGCCAGCAGCAAGGCCGCCGGGACTCACAATCAGCCCCAGCATTTT.

The table lists this clonotype with a few counts. The chain couples TRBV7-2 to TRBJ1-1; no definite D call. V lost 8 bases and J lost 2, with 12 bases in between. The CDR3 contains 13 residues. CDR1 is SGHTA, CDR2 FQGNSA, per germline. This CDR3 is CASDIGYNTEAFF. CDR3 nucleotides: TGTGCCAGCGATATCGGCTATAACACTGAAGCTTTCTTT.

The rearrangement uses TRBV2 and TRBJ1-6; D unresolved. Germline V lookup: CDR1 SNHLY, CDR2 FYNNEI. This CDR3 comprises 14 residues. V dropped 3 bases and J dropped 7 bases, with 10 bases sitting between them. CDR3 protein: CASSDQVGNSPLHF. CDR3 coding DNA: TGTGCCAGCAGTGACCAGGTCGGGAATTCACCCCTCCACTTT.

This clonotype was seen many times. This chain links TRBV20-1 with TRBJ2-2; perhaps D is TRBD1 or TRBD2 (5 bases each). CDR3 length: 15 residues. Germline V CDR1 and CDR2: DFQATT, SNEGSKA (reference sequence). The germline V and J ends were trimmed by 3 bases and 3 bases, with 14 bases remaining between them. In DNA form, the CDR3 reads TGCAGTGCTAGGGTTAGGGACCGGGACACCGGGGAGCTGTTTTTT. It encodes CSARVRDRDTGELFF.

This clonotype was detected only a few times. The chain joins TRBV28 to TRBJ2-7; TRBD2 aligns across 8 bases. The CDR3 covers 14 residues. V was clipped by 6 bases and J by 5 bases; unmatched bases: 9. The V gene's germline CDR1 is MDHEN and CDR2 SYDVKM. The CDR3 DNA reads as TGTGCCAGCAGCCCTGGCGGGAGGATAAACGAGCAGTACTTC. Its protein is CASSPGGRINEQYF.

This clonotype has a handful of counts. The rearrangement joins TRBV7-9 to TRBJ1-2; no clear D gene. V lost 8 bases and J lost 1, with 14 bases in between. Germline CDR1 reads SEHNR; CDR2 reads FQNEAQ (reference sequence). The CDR3 has 14 amino acids. This CDR3 reads CASSGGLSNYGYTF. The CDR3 DNA sequence: TGTGCCAGCTCAGGAGGTCTGAGTAACTATGGCTACACCTTC. Filled out from reference TRBV7-9 and TRBJ1-2, the complete variable domain reads DTGVSQNPRHKITKRGQNVTFRCDPISEHNRLYWYRQTLGQGPEFLTYFQNEAQLEKSRLLSDRFSAERPKGSFSTLEIQRTEQGDSAMYLCASSGGLSNYGYTFGSGTRLTVV.

This clonotype was seen at least ten times. The chain has TRBV7-2 and TRBJ1-5; 9 bases line up with TRBD1. This CDR3 spans 14 amino acids. Unmatched junction bases numbered 0, after V lost 4 bases and J lost 2 bases. Germline values: CDR1 SGHTA, CDR2 FQGNSA. The CDR3 nucleotides read TGTGCCAGCAGCTGGACAGGGGGCAATCAGCCCCAGCATTTT. Translation: CASSWTGGNQPQHF.

The rearrangement links TRBV12-3 or TRBV12-4 to TRBJ1-4; tentative D call: TRBD1 (5 bases). Trimming cost V 1 base and J 4 bases, with 10 bases left between them. This CDR3 contains 15 residues. CDR3 protein: CASSLGGTVNEKLFF. CDR3 bases: TGTGCCAGCAGTTTAGGAGGGACGGTTAATGAAAAACTGTTTTTT.

The chain has TRBV15 and TRBJ2-1; possible D gene TRBD1, 5 bases. CDR3 size: 16 residues. Germline CDR1 LNHNV, CDR2 YYDKDF (reference sequence). V was clipped by 7 bases and J by 0 bases, with 16 bases between them. DNA for the CDR3: TGTGCCACCACAAGATTCCAGGGTCTCTCCTACAATGAGCAGTTCTTC. Residues: CATTRFQGLSYNEQFF.

The V gene is TRBV18, the J gene TRBJ1-1; D ambiguous. This CDR3 has 18 residues. Deletions cut 3 bases from V and 1 base from J, with 21 bases between. Looked up from germline, CDR1 is KGHSH and CDR2 is LQKENI. The CDR3 protein is CASSPGLGSQIRNTEAFF. The CDR3 coding sequence is TGTGCCAGCTCACCTGGCCTTGGCAGTCAAATAAGGAACACTGAAGCTTTCTTT.

In this sample, this clonotype turned up many times. V is TRBV7-8 and J is TRBJ2-5; TRBD2 aligns across 9 bases. J was trimmed by 5 bases and V by 1 base; bases with no gene match: 11. Germline values: CDR1 SGHVS, CDR2 FQNEAQ. The CDR3 contains 17 residues. The CDR3 DNA follows: TGTGCCAGCAGCTTAGGCGAGAGGGCTAGCGGGATTGAGACCCAGTACTTC. Translating gives CASSLGERASGIETQYF.

This sequence joins TRBV5-1 and TRBJ1-2, with D possibly being TRBD1 (6 bases). CDR1 is SGHRS and CDR2 is YFSETQ in the germline V gene. V lost 1 base and J 4 bases, leaving 17 bases between the germline ends. The CDR3 runs to 16 residues. The CDR3 region has the DNA TGCGCCAGCAGCTTGTTCCAGGGGCGCGATATCTATGGCTACACCTTC. This gives the protein CASSLFQGRDIYGYTF.

This clonotype was counted ten times or more. V usage is TRBV12-3 or TRBV12-4 and J usage is TRBJ2-1; D could derive from TRBD1 or TRBD2 (5 bases each). This CDR3 contains 13 residues. V gave up 6 bases and J gave up 3 bases, with 9 bases separating them. In DNA form, the CDR3 reads TGTGCCAGCAGGGGACCAAACTACAATGAGCAGTTCTTC. Its translation is CASRGPNYNEQFF.

V gene TRBV20-1 combines with J gene TRBJ2-1; TRBD2 matches 9 bases. The CDR3 spans 17 residues. The germline gives CDR1 DFQATT, CDR2 SNEGSKA (reference sequence). With V trimmed by 1 base and J by 6 bases, 13 bases remained unmatched. The CDR3 DNA reads TGCAGTGCTAGAGGTTCGTCGTTAGCGGGAGAGGGCAATGAGCAGTTCTTC. It translates to CSARGSSLAGEGNEQFF.

In the case of this clonotype: It may be a read error: a sequence one base away is much more abundant. The CDR3 region has the DNA TGTGCCAGCAGGATATGGGCGACCTACGAGCAGTACTTC. Translating gives CASRIWATYEQYF. V usage is TRBV6-2 or TRBV6-3 and J usage is TRBJ2-7; D is unresolved. From germline, CDR1 is MNHEY and CDR2 SVGEGT. The CDR3 totals 13 residues. The V and J ends lost 6 bases and 2 bases respectively, with 11 bases between them.

This clonotype occurred many times. The V and J genes are TRBV7-6 and TRBJ2-5; possible D gene TRBD1, 5 bases. This CDR3 spans 14 amino acids. Trimming took 1 base from V and 5 from J, leaving 11 bases between them. The V gene's germline CDR1 is SGHVS and CDR2 FNYEAQ. This CDR3 reads CASSLVDSGETQYF. CDR3 DNA: TGTGCCAGCAGCTTAGTCGACAGTGGTGAGACCCAGTACTTC.

This clonotype was counted a few times. The chain employs TRBV6-6 and TRBJ2-2; 7 bases are a match to TRBD2. CDR1 is MNHNY, CDR2 SVGAGI, per germline (reference sequence). The CDR3 runs 15 residues. Unmatched junction bases numbered 5, after V lost 2 bases and J lost 5 bases. The CDR3 loop is CASSYQLAPTGELFF. Written as DNA, the CDR3 is TGTGCCAGCAGTTACCAACTAGCGCCTACCGGGGAGCTGTTTTTT.

This clonotype occurred a few times. The V gene is TRBV5-6, the J gene TRBJ2-5; 16 bases map to TRBD2. The CDR3 runs 19 residues. The J segment lost 4 bases and the V segment lost 4 bases, leaving 13 bases of the junction unmatched. Germline CDR1 reads SGHDT; CDR2 reads YYEEEE. The CDR3 here is CASSLRGTSGRAFGETQYF. Here the CDR3 DNA reads TGTGCCAGCAGCCTAAGAGGGACTAGCGGGAGGGCCTTTGGAGAGACCCAGTACTTC.

In its sample, this clonotype was seen many times. The chain combines TRBV7-9 with TRBJ1-5; D unresolved. V lost 1 base to trimming and J lost 1 base, with 5 bases between them. This CDR3 has 14 amino acids. Germline values: CDR1 SEHNR, CDR2 FQNEAQ (reference sequence). The CDR3 loop is CASSLDQSNQPQHF. The CDR3 bases are TGTGCCAGCAGCTTAGACCAGAGCAATCAGCCCCAGCATTTT.

CDR3 sequence: CASSISGEQYF. For the CDR3, the DNA is TGTGCCAGTAGTATTTCAGGGGAGCAGTACTTC. The chain is built from TRBV19 and TRBJ2-7; D is possibly TRBD1 (5 bases). The CDR3 length is 11 residues. Trimming took off 3 bases at V and 7 bases at J, with 7 bases between the two ends. Germline CDR1 is LNHDA and CDR2 is SQIVND (reference sequence).

On this clonotype itself: A much bigger clone sits one base away, suggesting this may be a read error. The chain joins TRBV7-2 to TRBJ2-3; D is unclear. V lost 5 bases to trimming and J lost 10 bases, with 16 bases between them. Germline CDR1 and CDR2: SGHTA and FQGNSA. This CDR3 comprises 13 residues. In DNA form, the CDR3 reads TGTGCCAGCAGCGATTTGACCAGGACGGCGCAGTATTTT. It is translated as CASSDLTRTAQYF.